This T cell receptor beta chain stems from a study of cytomegalovirus exposure and HLA in healthy donors. Study at large: Falling in the Caucasian-associated ancestry cluster were roughly 86% of a few hundred genotyped donors. Whole-study findings and limits: The authors assumed roughly uniform sequencing depth across donors for presence/absence analyses. A later analysis found TCR association rates differed by HLA locus, highest for DRB1 and lowest for HLA-C.

Germline trimming cut 4 bases from V and 6 bases from J; bases unmatched to any gene: 8. Looked up from germline, CDR1 is MGHDK and CDR2 is SYGVNS. This CDR3 contains 15 residues. To note about this clone: As yet, its antigen is unknown.

PCR employed 60 Vbeta and 13 Jbeta primers. Assay: immunoSEQ multiplex PCR; the TCRdb copy retains only in-frame clones and omits some. The sample shows about 130,000 clones, just under 85% of them seen only once. Sample: PBMCs. The clonotype was recovered from a boy younger than 10 in good health and CMV-seronegative. The rearrangement links TRBV25-1 to TRBJ1-2; 10 nucleotides match TRBD1. CDR3: CASSGPGQGINGYTF. The CDR3 DNA reads TGTGCCAGCAGTGGACCGGGACAGGGGATTAATGGCTACACCTTC.